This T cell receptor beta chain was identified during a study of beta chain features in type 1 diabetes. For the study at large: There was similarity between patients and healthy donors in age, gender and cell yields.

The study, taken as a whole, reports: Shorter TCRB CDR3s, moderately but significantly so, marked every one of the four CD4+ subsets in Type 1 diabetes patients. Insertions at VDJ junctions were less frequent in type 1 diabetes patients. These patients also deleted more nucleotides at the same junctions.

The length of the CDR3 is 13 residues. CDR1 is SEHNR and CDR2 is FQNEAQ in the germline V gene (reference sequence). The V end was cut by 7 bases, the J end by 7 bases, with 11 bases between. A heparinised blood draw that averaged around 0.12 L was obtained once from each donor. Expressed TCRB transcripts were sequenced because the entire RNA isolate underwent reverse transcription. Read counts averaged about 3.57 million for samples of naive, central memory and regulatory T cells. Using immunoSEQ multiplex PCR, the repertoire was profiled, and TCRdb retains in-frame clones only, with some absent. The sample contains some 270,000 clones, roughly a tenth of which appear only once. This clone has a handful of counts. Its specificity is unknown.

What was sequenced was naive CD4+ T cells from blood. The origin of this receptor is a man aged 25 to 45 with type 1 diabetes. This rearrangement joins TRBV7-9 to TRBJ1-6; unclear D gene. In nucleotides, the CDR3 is TGTGCCAGCACCGACAAAAACAATTCACCCCTCCACTTT. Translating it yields CASTDKNNSPLHF.